One sample yielded the 4 T cell receptor beta chains listed below, sequenced in a study of blood T cells in healthy people across ages. Sample-barcoded 5' priming and a J-beta primer mix drove a second PCR of roughly 7 to 11 cycles. In TCRdb, the 5' RACE reads were re-called with MiXCR into one record per CDR3 protein. The data show 800,000 to 950,000 distinct CDR3 sequences, around 48% seen once. The sequenced material came from blood. The receptors stem from a man younger than 40 in good health.

This clonotype was counted once. The J gene is TRBJ1-1, the V gene TRBV28, with 12 nucleotides matching TRBD1. The CDR3 length is 15 residues. Trimming at V came to 10 bases and at J to 6 bases, leaving 12 bases not matched to a gene. The germline CDR1 and CDR2 sequences are MDHEN and SYDVKM. This CDR3 is CANAASGQGASEAFF. The DNA of the CDR3 is TGTGCCAACGCCGCCTCGGGACAGGGGGCCTCTGAAGCTTTCTTT. The full variable domain, its missing parts supplied by reference TRBV28 and TRBJ1-1, is DVKVTQSSRYLVKRTGEKVFLECVQDMDHENMFWYRQDPGLGLRLIYFSYDVKMKEKGDIPEGYSVSREKKERFSLILESASTNQTSMYLCANAASGQGASEAFFGQGTRLTVV.

This clonotype was recorded once. The chain uses TRBV9 and TRBJ2-1; D is ambiguous. Germline CDR1 is SGDLS and CDR2 is YYNGEE. V gave up 0 bases and J gave up 1 base, with 8 bases separating them. The CDR3 is made up of 15 amino acids. CDR3 sequence reads: CASSVGKDSYNEQFF. CDR3 coding DNA: TGTGCCAGCAGCGTAGGTAAGGATTCCTACAATGAGCAGTTCTTC.

CDR3: CASSSPWDSGDGRQFF. CDR3 bases: TGTGCCAGCAGCTCTCCGTGGGATAGCGGGGACGGCAGGCAGTTCTTC. This chain joins TRBV7-2 and TRBJ2-1; 8 bases agree with TRBD2. Germline-derived CDR1 and CDR2 are SGHTA and FQGNSA. The CDR3 runs 16 residues. V trimming: 4 bases; J trimming: 12 bases; junction bases outside the gene matches: 17.

This rearrangement joins TRBV20-1 to TRBJ2-3, with 7 bases matching TRBD2. Germline V gene sequence: CDR1 DFQATT, CDR2 SNEGSKA (reference sequence). CDR3 size: 16 residues. V lost 0 bases to trimming and J lost 2 bases; unmatched junction nucleotides: 8. The CDR3 sequence is CSARDPPAGDTDTQYF. The CDR3 DNA reads as TGCAGTGCTAGAGATCCACCGGCGGGGGACACAGATACGCAGTATTTT.